This T cell receptor beta chain stems from a study of cytomegalovirus exposure and HLA in healthy donors. This clone turned up a few times. 13 Jbeta primers and 60 Vbeta primers were used for the PCR. Sequencing was performed with immunoSEQ multiplex PCR; in TCRdb, only in-frame clones are kept and a portion is missing. Altogether 150,000 to 250,000 clones are present, about four fifths being singletons, with the ten largest covering 1.5%. This TCR was recovered from a girl between 10 and 17 years old in good health and CMV-seropositive. Sample: PBMCs.

The CDR3 sequence: CASSSGGDYGYTF. In DNA, the CDR3 is TGTGCCAGCAGCAGCGGAGGGGACTATGGCTACACCTTC. This chain connects TRBV9 to TRBJ1-2; possible D gene TRBD1, 5 bases. CDR3 size: 13 residues. Between the trimmed V and J ends, which lost 4 bases and 3 bases, there was a span of 10 bases. Germline CDR1 reads SGDLS; CDR2 reads YYNGEE.